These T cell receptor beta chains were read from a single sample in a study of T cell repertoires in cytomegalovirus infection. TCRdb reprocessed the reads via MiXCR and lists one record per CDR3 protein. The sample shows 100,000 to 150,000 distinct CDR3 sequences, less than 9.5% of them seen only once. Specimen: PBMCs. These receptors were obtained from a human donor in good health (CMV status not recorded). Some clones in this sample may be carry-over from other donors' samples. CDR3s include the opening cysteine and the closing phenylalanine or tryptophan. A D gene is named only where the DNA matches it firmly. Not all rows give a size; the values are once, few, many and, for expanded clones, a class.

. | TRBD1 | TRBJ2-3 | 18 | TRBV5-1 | TGCGCCAGCAGCTTGGCCGTCGTGGGACAGGGAGAAACAGATACGCAGTATTTT | CASSLAVVGQGETDTQYF
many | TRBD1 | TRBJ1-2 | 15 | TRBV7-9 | TGTGCCAGCAGCTTGTCGACAGGGATTGACTATGGCTACACCTTC | CASSLSTGIDYGYTF
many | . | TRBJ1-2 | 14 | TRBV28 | TGTGCCAGCAGTTTGGCGGGGCCCAACTATGGCTACACCTTC | CASSLAGPNYGYTF
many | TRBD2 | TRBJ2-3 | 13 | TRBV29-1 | TGCAGCGGTCGTCCTAGCGGGGCGGATACGCAGTATTTT | CSGRPSGADTQYF
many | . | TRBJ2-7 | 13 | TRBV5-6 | TGTGCCAGCAGCTTCGGTGACTTCTACGAGCAGTACTTC | CASSFGDFYEQYF
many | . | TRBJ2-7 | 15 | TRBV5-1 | TGCGCCAGCAGCTTGATGGGGGGACAGACCTACGAGCAGTACTTC | CASSLMGGQTYEQYF
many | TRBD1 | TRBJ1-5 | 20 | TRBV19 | TGTGCCAGTAGTATAGTCCGTGGGACAGGGGGCGTGAAGGTTAATCAGCCCCAGCATTTT | CASSIVRGTGGVKVNQPQHF
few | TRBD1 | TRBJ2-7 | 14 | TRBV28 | TGTGCCAGCAGTTCCCCAGGGGGCGGGCACGAGCAGTACTTC | CASSSPGGGHEQYF
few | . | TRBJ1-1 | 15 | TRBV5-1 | TGCGCCAGCAGCTCGGGGGGGACCCCGAACACTGAAGCTTTCTTT | CASSSGGTPNTEAFF
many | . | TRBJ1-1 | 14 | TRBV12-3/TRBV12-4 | TGTGCCAGCACCCCCGGGCGGATGAACACTGAAGCTTTCTTT | CASTPGRMNTEAFF
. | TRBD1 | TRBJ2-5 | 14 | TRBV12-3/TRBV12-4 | TGTGCCAGCAATGACAGGGGGGTACACGAGACCCAGTACTTC | CASNDRGVHETQYF
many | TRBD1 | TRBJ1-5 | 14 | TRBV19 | TGTGCCAGTACGAAGACAGGGAGCAATCAGCCCCAGCATTTT | CASTKTGSNQPQHF
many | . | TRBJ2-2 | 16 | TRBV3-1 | TGTGCCAGCAGCCAAGATTCGAGGGGGTGGGCCGGGGAGCTGTTTTTT | CASSQDSRGWAGELFF
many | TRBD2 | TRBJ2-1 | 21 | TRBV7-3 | TGTGCCAGCAGCTTAATCGGTTCGGGACTAGCGGGGGGCCGAGATCACAATGAGCAGTTCTTC | CASSLIGSGLAGGRDHNEQFF
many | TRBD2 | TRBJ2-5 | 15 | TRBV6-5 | TGTGCCAGCAGTTGGAATAGCGGGGGGGAAGAGACCCAGTACTTC | CASSWNSGGEETQYF
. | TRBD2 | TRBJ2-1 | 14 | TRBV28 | TGTGCCAGCACCCTCCCGGGGGGGCGGAATGAGCAGTTCTTC | CASTLPGGRNEQFF
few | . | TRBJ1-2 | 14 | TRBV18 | TGTGCCAGCTCACCAGGGGACACGGACTATGGCTACACCTTC | CASSPGDTDYGYTF
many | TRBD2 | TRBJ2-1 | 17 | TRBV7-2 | TGTGCCAGCAGCCCGCTAGCGGGGGGGCTTTCCTACAATGAGCAGTTCTTC | CASSPLAGGLSYNEQFF
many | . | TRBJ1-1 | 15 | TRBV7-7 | TGTGCCAGCAGCCAGAACCCAGCGTTGAGGACTGAAGCTTTCTTT | CASSQNPALRTEAFF
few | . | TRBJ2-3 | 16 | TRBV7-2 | TGTGCCAGCAGCTTAAACGGCGGAGTAGTCACAGATACGCAGTATTTT | CASSLNGGVVTDTQYF
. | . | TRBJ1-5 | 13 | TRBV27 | TGTGCCAGCAGTTTTCAGGGTGCTCAGCCCCAGCATTTT | CASSFQGAQPQHF
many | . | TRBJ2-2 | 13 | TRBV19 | TGTGCCAGTACCGCATTGGGGACCGGGGAGCTGTTTTTT | CASTALGTGELFF